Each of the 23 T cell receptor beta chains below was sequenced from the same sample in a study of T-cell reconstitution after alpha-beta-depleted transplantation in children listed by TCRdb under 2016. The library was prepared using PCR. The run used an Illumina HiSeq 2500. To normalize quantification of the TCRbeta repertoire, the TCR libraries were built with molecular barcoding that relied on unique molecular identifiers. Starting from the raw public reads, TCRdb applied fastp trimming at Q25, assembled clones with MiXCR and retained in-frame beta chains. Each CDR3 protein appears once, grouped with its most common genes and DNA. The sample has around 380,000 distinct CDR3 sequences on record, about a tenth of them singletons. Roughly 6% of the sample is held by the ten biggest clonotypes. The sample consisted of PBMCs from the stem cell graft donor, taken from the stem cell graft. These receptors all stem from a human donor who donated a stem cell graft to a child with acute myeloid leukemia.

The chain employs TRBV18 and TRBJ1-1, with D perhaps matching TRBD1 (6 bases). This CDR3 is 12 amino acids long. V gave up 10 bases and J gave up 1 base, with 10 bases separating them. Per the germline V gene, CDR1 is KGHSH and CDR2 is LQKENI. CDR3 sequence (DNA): TGTGCCACAACGACAGGGAACACTGAAGCTTTCTTT. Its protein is CATTTGNTEAFF.

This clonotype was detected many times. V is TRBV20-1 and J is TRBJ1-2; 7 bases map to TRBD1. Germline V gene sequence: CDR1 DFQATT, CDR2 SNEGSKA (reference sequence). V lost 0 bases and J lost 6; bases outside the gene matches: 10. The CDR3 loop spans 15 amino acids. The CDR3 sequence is CSARDPQGVADGYTF. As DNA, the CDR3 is TGCAGTGCTAGAGATCCTCAGGGGGTAGCCGATGGCTACACCTTC.

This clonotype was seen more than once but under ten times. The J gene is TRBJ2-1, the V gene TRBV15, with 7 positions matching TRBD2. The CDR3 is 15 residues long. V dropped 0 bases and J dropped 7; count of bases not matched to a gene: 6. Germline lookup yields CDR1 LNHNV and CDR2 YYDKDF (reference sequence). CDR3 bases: TGTGCCACCAGCAGAGATAAGGCTAGCGGTAATGAGCAGTTCTTC. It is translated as CATSRDKASGNEQFF.

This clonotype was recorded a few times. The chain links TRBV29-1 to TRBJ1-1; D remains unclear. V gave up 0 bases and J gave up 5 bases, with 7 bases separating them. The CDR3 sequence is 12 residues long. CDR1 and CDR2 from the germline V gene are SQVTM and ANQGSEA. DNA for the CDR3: TGCAGCGTTGAAGATCAGGAAACTGAAGCTTTCTTT. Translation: CSVEDQETEAFF. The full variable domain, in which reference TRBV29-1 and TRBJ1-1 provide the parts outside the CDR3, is SAVISQKPSRDICQRGTSLTIQCQVDSQVTMMFWYRQQPGQSLTLIATANQGSEATYESGFVIDKFPISRPNLTFSTLTVSNMSPEDSSIYLCSVEDQETEAFFGQGTRLTVV.

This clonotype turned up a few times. The chain's CDR3 is CASSFPGQGYNEQFF. CDR3 DNA sequence: TGCGCCAGCAGCTTCCCCGGACAGGGTTACAATGAGCAGTTCTTC. The chain links TRBV5-1 to TRBJ2-1; 8 bases fit TRBD1. The CDR3 runs to 15 residues. With V trimmed by 2 bases and J by 4 bases, 5 bases remained unmatched. Germline CDR1 SGHRS, CDR2 YFSETQ.

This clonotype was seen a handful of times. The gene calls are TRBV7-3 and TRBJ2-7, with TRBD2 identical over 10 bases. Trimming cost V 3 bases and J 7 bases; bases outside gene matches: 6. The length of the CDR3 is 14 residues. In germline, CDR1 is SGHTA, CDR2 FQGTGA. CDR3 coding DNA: TGTGCCAGCAGCTTGACCGGGACTAGCGTGGAGCAGTACTTC. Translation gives CASSLTGTSVEQYF.

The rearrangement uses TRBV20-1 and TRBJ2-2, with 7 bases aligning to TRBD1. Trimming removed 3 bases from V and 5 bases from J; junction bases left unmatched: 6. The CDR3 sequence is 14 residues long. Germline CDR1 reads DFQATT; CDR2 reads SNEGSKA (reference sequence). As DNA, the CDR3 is TGCAGTGCTAGGGTACAGGGGTGGACCGGGGAGCTGTTTTTT. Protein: CSARVQGWTGELFF.

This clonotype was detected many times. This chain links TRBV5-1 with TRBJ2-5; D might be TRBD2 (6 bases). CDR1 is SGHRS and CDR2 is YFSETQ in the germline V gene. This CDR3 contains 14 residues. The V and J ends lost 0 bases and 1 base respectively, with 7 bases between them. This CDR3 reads CASSLGGVQETQYF. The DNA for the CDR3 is TGCGCCAGCAGCTTGGGGGGGGTCCAAGAGACCCAGTACTTC.

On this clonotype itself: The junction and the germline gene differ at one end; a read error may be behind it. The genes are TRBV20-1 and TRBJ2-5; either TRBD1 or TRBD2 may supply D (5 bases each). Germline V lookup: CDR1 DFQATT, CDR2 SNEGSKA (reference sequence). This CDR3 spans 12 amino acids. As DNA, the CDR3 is TGCAGTGCTAGGGTGGTGGGGGAGATCCAGTACTTC. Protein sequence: CSARVVGEIQYF.

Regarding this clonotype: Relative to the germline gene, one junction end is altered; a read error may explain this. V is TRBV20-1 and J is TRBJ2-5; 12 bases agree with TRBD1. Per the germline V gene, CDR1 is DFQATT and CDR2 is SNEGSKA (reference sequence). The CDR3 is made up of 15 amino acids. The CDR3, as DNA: TGCAGTGCCAGAGGGGGACAGGGGGCTAGGGAGACCCAGTACTTC. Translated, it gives CSARGGQGARETQYF.

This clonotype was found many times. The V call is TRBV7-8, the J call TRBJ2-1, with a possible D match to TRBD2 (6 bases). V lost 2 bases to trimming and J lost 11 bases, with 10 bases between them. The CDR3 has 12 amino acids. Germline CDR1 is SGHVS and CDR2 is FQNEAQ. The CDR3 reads CASSLRDWKQFF. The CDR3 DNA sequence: TGTGCCAGCAGCTTACGGGACTGGAAGCAGTTCTTC.

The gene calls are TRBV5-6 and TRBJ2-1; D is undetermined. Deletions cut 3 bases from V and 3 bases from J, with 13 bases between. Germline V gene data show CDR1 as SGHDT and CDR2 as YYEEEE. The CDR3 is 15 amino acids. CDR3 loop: CASSSIPDNYNEQFF. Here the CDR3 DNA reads TGTGCCAGCAGCTCAATTCCCGACAACTACAATGAGCAGTTCTTC.

Here the CDR3 reads CASGLAGTPGTEAFF. The CDR3 nucleotides read TGTGCTAGTGGTTTGGCAGGGACTCCAGGAACTGAAGCTTTCTTT. The chain is built from TRBV12-5 and TRBJ1-1, with a possible D match to TRBD1 (5 bases). This CDR3 has 15 amino acids. Trimming left V 1 base short and J 5 bases short, with 14 bases between. CDR1 is LGHNT and CDR2 is FRNRAP in the germline V gene. The variable domain in full, with the rest retrieved from reference TRBV12-5 and TRBJ1-1, is DARVTQTPRHKVTEMGQEVTMRCQPILGHNTVFWYRQTMMQGLELLAYFRNRAPLDDSGMPKDRFSAEMPDATLATLKIQPSEPRDSAVYFCASGLAGTPGTEAFFGQGTRLTVV.

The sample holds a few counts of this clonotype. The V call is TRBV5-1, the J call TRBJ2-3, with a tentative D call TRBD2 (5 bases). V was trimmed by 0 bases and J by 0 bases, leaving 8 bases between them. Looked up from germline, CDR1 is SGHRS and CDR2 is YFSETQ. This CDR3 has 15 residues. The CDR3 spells CASSLGGFSTDTQYF. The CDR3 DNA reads TGCGCCAGCAGCTTGGGCGGGTTTAGCACAGATACGCAGTATTTT.

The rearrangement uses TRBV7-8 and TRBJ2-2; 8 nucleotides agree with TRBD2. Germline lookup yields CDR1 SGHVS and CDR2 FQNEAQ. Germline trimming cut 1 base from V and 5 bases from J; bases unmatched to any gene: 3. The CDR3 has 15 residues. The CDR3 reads CASSLETSGTGELFF. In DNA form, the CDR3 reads TGTGCCAGCAGCTTAGAAACTAGCGGAACCGGGGAGCTGTTTTTT.

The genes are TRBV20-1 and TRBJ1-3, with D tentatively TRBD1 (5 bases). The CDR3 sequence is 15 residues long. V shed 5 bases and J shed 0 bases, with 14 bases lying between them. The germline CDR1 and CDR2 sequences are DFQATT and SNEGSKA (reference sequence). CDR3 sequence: CSAPKQGNSGNTIYF. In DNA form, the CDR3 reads TGCAGTGCTCCTAAGCAGGGTAACTCTGGAAACACCATATATTTT.

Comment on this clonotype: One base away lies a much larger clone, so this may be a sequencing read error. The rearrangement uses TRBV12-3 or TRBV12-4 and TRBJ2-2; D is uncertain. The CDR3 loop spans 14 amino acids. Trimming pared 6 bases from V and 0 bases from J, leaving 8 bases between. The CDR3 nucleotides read TGTGCCAGCAGGGGCCTTACGAACACCGGGGAGCTGTTTTTT. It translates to CASRGLTNTGELFF.

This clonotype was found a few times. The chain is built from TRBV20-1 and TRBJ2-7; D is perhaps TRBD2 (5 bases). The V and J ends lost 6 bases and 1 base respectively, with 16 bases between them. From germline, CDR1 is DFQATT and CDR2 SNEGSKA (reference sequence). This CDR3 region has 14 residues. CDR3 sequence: CSAIIAGGSYEQYF. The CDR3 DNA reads TGCAGTGCCATTATTGCGGGCGGGTCCTACGAGCAGTACTTC.

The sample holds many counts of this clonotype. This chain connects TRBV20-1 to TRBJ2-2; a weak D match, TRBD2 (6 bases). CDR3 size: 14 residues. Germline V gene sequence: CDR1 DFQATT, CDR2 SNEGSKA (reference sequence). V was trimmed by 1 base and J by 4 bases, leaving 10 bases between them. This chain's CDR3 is CSARVGGTTGELFF. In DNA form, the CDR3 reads TGCAGTGCTAGAGTAGGAGGGACCACCGGGGAGCTGTTTTTT.

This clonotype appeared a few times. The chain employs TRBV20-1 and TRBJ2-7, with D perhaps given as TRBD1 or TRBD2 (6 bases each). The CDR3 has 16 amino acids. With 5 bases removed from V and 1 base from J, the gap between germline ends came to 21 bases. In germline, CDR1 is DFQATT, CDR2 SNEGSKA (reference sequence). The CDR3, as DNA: TGCAGTGCTCATGGGGGCTCCGGGAGACTTTCCTACGAGCAGTACTTC. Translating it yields CSAHGGSGRLSYEQYF.

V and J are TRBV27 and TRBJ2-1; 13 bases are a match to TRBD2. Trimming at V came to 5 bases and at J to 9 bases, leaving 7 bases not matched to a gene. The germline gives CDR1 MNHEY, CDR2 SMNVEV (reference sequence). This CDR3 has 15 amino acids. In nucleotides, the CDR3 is TGTGCCAGCAGTCTACTAGCGGGAGGGCGGCTTGAGCAGTTCTTC. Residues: CASSLLAGGRLEQFF.

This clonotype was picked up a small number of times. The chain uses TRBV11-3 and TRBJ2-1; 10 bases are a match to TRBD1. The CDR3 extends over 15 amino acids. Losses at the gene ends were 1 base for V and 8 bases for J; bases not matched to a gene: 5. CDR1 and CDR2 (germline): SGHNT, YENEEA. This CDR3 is CASSLGGQGYHEQFF. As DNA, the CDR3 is TGTGCCAGCAGCTTAGGGGGACAGGGGTACCATGAGCAGTTCTTC.

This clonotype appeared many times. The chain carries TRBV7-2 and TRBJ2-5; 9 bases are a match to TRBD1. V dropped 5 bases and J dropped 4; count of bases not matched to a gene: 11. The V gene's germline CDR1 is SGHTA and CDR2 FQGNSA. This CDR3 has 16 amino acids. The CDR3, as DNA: TGTGCCAGCAGCCCACGAACAGGGGGCGCGGGAGAGACCCAGTACTTC. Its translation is CASSPRTGGAGETQYF.